One sample yielded the 30 T cell receptor beta chains listed below, sequenced in a study of CD8 T cells in ankylosing spondylitis. Findings of the study overall: For ankylosing spondylitis blood, a TCR beta motif of under ten highly homologous variants appeared characteristic.

What these receptors recognize is not known. Each CDR3 protein gets one entry after TCRdb re-called the 5' RACE reads with MiXCR. The data contain around 480,000 distinct CDR3 sequences, under 20% of them seen just once; the ten biggest clones take up 0.85% to 1.3%. Sequencing was done on a sample of blood, either unsorted or a sorted T cell fraction (not recorded which). The source of these receptors is a male donor with ankylosing spondylitis.

This clonotype has more than one count but fewer than ten. This chain joins TRBV3-1 and TRBJ2-7; D gene ambiguous. Germline CDR1 reads LGHDT; CDR2 reads YNNKEL (reference sequence). The CDR3 covers 14 residues. V lost 5 bases, J lost 0 bases, and 11 bases lay in between. The CDR3 nucleotides read TGTGCCAGCAGCGACCGACATCGCTCCTACGAGCAGTACTTC. It specifies CASSDRHRSYEQYF.

This rearrangement joins TRBV7-9 to TRBJ2-5, with 7 nucleotides matching TRBD2. Germline CDR1 is SEHNR and CDR2 is FQNEAQ (reference sequence). After removal of 5 bases from V and 3 bases from J, the junction contained 9 bases not matched to a gene. CDR3 size: 15 residues. CDR3 residues: CASSKHSGGEETQYF. In nucleotides, the CDR3 is TGTGCCAGCAGCAAACATTCGGGAGGAGAAGAGACCCAGTACTTC.

This clonotype was seen ten or more times. The genes are TRBV24-1 and TRBJ1-5, with 7 bases fitting TRBD1. The CDR3 length is 16 residues. V was pared by 4 bases and J by 4 bases, with 9 bases of the junction left unmatched. CDR1 is KGHDR and CDR2 is SFDVKD in the germline V gene. The CDR3 DNA sequence: TGTGCCACCAGTGACCCGCGACAGGGAGGAAATCAGCCCCAGCATTTT. Translation: CATSDPRQGGNQPQHF.

This chain connects TRBV29-1 to TRBJ2-7; 7 nucleotides agree with TRBD2. Per germline, CDR1 SQVTM and CDR2 ANQGSEA. This CDR3 is built from 12 residues. J gave up 9 bases and V 0 bases, and 5 bases lay outside the gene matches. The CDR3 sequence: CSVEDSGGWQYF. The CDR3 nucleotides read TGCAGCGTTGAAGATTCGGGGGGTTGGCAGTACTTC.

This clonotype was seen repeatedly, ten times or more. The chain joins TRBV20-1 to TRBJ2-7; TRBD2 aligns across 10 bases. The trim removed 2 bases at V and 3 bases at J, leaving 4 bases unmatched. CDR1 is DFQATT, CDR2 SNEGSKA, per germline (reference sequence). The CDR3 consists of 14 residues. CDR3 nucleotide sequence: TGCAGTGCTAGACGGGCTAGCGGGAGCTACGAGCAGTACTTC. Translation gives CSARRASGSYEQYF.

This clonotype was recorded a few times. The chain joins TRBV12-3 or TRBV12-4 to TRBJ1-1; D is uncertain. The CDR3 extends over 13 amino acids. The ends were cut back, 3 bases at V and 5 bases at J, with 10 bases in the middle. CDR3 bases: TGTGCCAGCAGTTTGGGAGGGTGGACTGAAGCTTTCTTT. Protein sequence: CASSLGGWTEAFF.

V gene TRBV6-5 combines with J gene TRBJ2-1, with a tentative D call TRBD2 (6 bases). Germline V gene data show CDR1 as MNHEY and CDR2 as SVGAGI. The CDR3 loop spans 14 amino acids. V was pared by 2 bases and J by 6 bases, with 11 bases between. The CDR3 nucleotides read TGTGCCAGCAGTTACCTTAGGGAGGCCAATGAGCAGTTCTTC. Amino acid sequence: CASSYLREANEQFF.

The chain recombines TRBV20-1 with TRBJ2-7; 8 bases are shared with TRBD2. Germline assignment: CDR1 DFQATT and CDR2 SNEGSKA (reference sequence). Trimming took 1 base from V and 3 from J; bases not matched to a gene: 8. There are 15 residues in the CDR3. CDR3 DNA: TGCAGTGCTAGAGGGACTAGCCGGAACTACTACGAGCAGTACTTC. Protein: CSARGTSRNYYEQYF.

This clonotype was recorded once. This sequence joins TRBV30 and TRBJ1-5, with 9 bases fitting TRBD1. Per the germline V gene, CDR1 is GTSNPN and CDR2 is SVGIG (reference sequence). With 2 bases clipped from V and 5 bases from J, the junction kept 4 bases outside the gene matches. The CDR3 is 14 residues long. The CDR3 sequence is CAWSSTGGYQPQHF. As DNA, the CDR3 is TGTGCCTGGAGTTCGACAGGGGGTTATCAGCCCCAGCATTTT.

This clonotype was seen many times. The chain joins TRBV29-1 to TRBJ2-7; D gene uncertain. V was pared by 7 bases and J by 1 base, with 11 bases between. The V gene's germline CDR1 is SQVTM and CDR2 ANQGSEA. This CDR3 contains 12 residues. The CDR3 is CSARRRSYEQYF. CDR3 bases: TGCAGCGCCAGACGTCGGTCCTACGAGCAGTACTTC.

In DNA form, the CDR3 reads TGTGCCAGCAGCCAAACACCGGACTCTCTCAATTCACCCCTCCACTTT. Its translation is CASSQTPDSLNSPLHF. The chain has TRBV4-2 and TRBJ1-6; D gene unclear. Germline-derived CDR1 and CDR2 are LGHNA and YNFKEQ. V was cut by 2 bases and J by 7 bases, with 15 bases left in between. The CDR3 has 16 residues.

V is TRBV6-2 or TRBV6-3 and J is TRBJ2-1; no clear D gene. Trimming removed 4 bases from V and 8 bases from J, with 9 bases in between. CDR3 length: 12 amino acids. Germline values: CDR1 MNHEY, CDR2 SVGEGT. CDR3 region: CASSFLGHEQFF. CDR3 in DNA: TGTGCCAGCAGTTTCCTCGGCCATGAGCAGTTCTTC.

The rearrangement joins TRBV24-1 to TRBJ2-2; D ambiguous. The length of the CDR3 is 13 residues. Deletions cut 4 bases from V and 1 base from J, with 3 bases between. Germline V gene sequence: CDR1 KGHDR, CDR2 SFDVKD. The CDR3, as DNA: TGTGCCACCAGTGACGGGAACACCGGGGAGCTGTTTTTT. Translation: CATSDGNTGELFF.

The chain joins TRBV18 to TRBJ2-1; TRBD1 is a possible D gene (6 bases). This CDR3 has 14 amino acids. V was clipped by 3 bases and J by 5 bases, with 11 bases between them. CDR1 KGHSH and CDR2 LQKENI come from the germline V gene. The CDR3 region is CASSPQQGNNEQFF. In DNA, the CDR3 is TGTGCCAGCTCACCCCAACAGGGTAACAATGAGCAGTTCTTC.

The gene calls are TRBV7-9 and TRBJ1-3; no clear D gene. CDR1 and CDR2 (germline): SEHNR, FQNEAQ (reference sequence). V lost 3 bases and J lost 2, with 14 bases in between. CDR3 length equals 16 residues. CDR3 nucleotides: TGTGCCAGCAGCTTCGACGGGCCCCTCACTGGAAACACCATATATTTT. Protein sequence: CASSFDGPLTGNTIYF. Using reference TRBV7-9 and TRBJ1-3 for the parts outside the CDR3, the full variable domain is DTGVSQNPRHKITKRGQNVTFRCDPISEHNRLYWYRQTLGQGPEFLTYFQNEAQLEKSRLLSDRFSAERPKGSFSTLEIQRTEQGDSAMYLCASSFDGPLTGNTIYFGEGSWLTVV.

This clonotype appeared a single time. The chain combines TRBV11-2 with TRBJ1-3; D gene uncertain. CDR1 and CDR2 from the germline V gene are SGHAT and FQNNGV. Trimming removed 0 bases at V and 5 bases at J, with 14 bases between. The CDR3 totals 16 residues. CDR3 region: CASSLDPSAGRNTIYF. In DNA, the CDR3 is TGTGCCAGCAGCTTAGACCCATCCGCGGGCAGAAACACCATATATTTT.

In its sample, this clonotype was seen many times. This rearrangement joins TRBV12-3 or TRBV12-4 to TRBJ2-5, with D perhaps matching TRBD1 (5 bases). CDR3 length: 14 residues. Deletions cut 5 bases from V and 2 bases from J, with 12 bases between. The CDR3 loop reads CASSLGSGQETQYF. CDR3 nucleotide sequence: TGTGCCAGCAGTCTCGGGTCAGGGCAAGAGACCCAGTACTTC.

The chain combines TRBV7-9 with TRBJ1-4; D is possibly TRBD1 (6 bases). The germline V gene has CDR1 SEHNR and CDR2 FQNEAQ (reference sequence). With 4 bases removed from V and 6 bases from J, the gap between germline ends came to 18 bases. There are 16 residues in the CDR3. The chain's CDR3 is CASSSRGAGDYEKLFF. The CDR3 DNA reads TGTGCCAGCAGCTCACGCGGGGCAGGGGACTATGAAAAACTGTTTTTT.

This clonotype has a handful of counts. The chain is built from TRBV9 and TRBJ1-3; 8 bases line up with TRBD1. The length of the CDR3 is 16 residues. Germline lookup yields CDR1 SGDLS and CDR2 YYNGEE. Germline trimming cut 4 bases from V and 0 bases from J; bases unmatched to any gene: 6. The CDR3: CASSSRQGPSGNTIYF. The CDR3 DNA reads TGTGCCAGCAGCTCTCGACAGGGGCCCTCTGGAAACACCATATATTTT.

In this sample, this clonotype turned up many times. The CDR3 bases are TGTGCCAGCAGCCTCTCAGGGGGCACTAACTATGGCTACACCTTC. Translation gives CASSLSGGTNYGYTF. V and J are TRBV3-1 and TRBJ1-2; 8 nucleotides agree with TRBD1. Germline V gives CDR1 LGHDT, CDR2 YNNKEL (reference sequence). The CDR3 consists of 15 residues. The ends lost 4 bases at V and 0 bases at J; junction bases unmatched: 4.

V usage is TRBV12-3 or TRBV12-4 and J usage is TRBJ2-5; D gene ambiguous. Trimming pared 3 bases from V and 2 bases from J, leaving 10 bases between. The CDR3 consists of 14 residues. The CDR3: CASSFGPIQETQYF. The CDR3 DNA reads as TGTGCCAGCAGTTTTGGGCCCATTCAAGAGACCCAGTACTTC.

This clonotype was observed a few times. The gene calls are TRBV6-2 or TRBV6-3 and TRBJ1-2, with D unclear. The CDR3 totals 12 residues. With 3 bases removed from V and 6 bases from J, the gap between germline ends came to 8 bases. CDR1 and CDR2 (germline): MNHEY, SVGEGT. The CDR3 DNA reads TGTGCCAGCAGTTATTCAAGGGATGGCTACACCTTC. Amino acids: CASSYSRDGYTF.

Ten or more counts support this clonotype. The genes are TRBV5-1 and TRBJ1-3; 9 bases match TRBD1. Germline trimming cut 0 bases from V and 2 bases from J; bases unmatched to any gene: 15. The CDR3 runs 20 residues. Germline CDR1 SGHRS, CDR2 YFSETQ. CDR3 residues: CASSLVSGTGRTSTGNTIYF. Written as DNA, the CDR3 is TGCGCCAGCAGCTTGGTCTCCGGGACAGGGAGGACCAGCACTGGAAACACCATATATTTT.

V gene TRBV9 combines with J gene TRBJ1-3; possible D gene TRBD1, 5 bases. V lost 0 bases and J lost 0, with 7 bases in between. The CDR3 spans 15 residues. CDR1 and CDR2 (germline): SGDLS, YYNGEE. The CDR3 is CASSVGQLSGNTIYF. The CDR3 DNA reads TGTGCCAGCAGCGTAGGACAGCTCTCTGGAAACACCATATATTTT.

The chain employs TRBV9 and TRBJ2-3; no clear D gene. This CDR3 comprises 14 residues. V was shortened by 1 base and J by 0 bases, with 6 bases between the two germline ends. Germline V gene lookup returns CDR1 SGDLS and CDR2 YYNGEE. The CDR3, as DNA: TGTGCCAGCAGCGTATTTGAAAGCACAGATACGCAGTATTTT. Amino acid sequence: CASSVFESTDTQYF.

The chain combines TRBV12-3 or TRBV12-4 with TRBJ1-2; a possible D gene is TRBD1 (6 bases). CDR3 length: 17 residues. Trimming took off 4 bases at V and 1 base at J, with 19 bases between the two ends. This chain's CDR3 is CASSSRTARRVNYGYTF. The CDR3 DNA reads TGTGCCAGCAGTTCCAGGACAGCAAGGAGGGTTAACTATGGCTACACCTTC.

This clonotype has more than one count but fewer than ten. The genes are TRBV6-1 and TRBJ1-4; D may be TRBD1 (5 bases). This CDR3 spans 14 amino acids. Per germline, CDR1 MNHNS and CDR2 SASEGT. Between the trimmed V and J ends, which lost 6 bases and 0 bases, there was a span of 8 bases. The CDR3 bases are TGTGCCAGCAGATTGACAGCAACTAATGAAAAACTGTTTTTT. Amino acids: CASRLTATNEKLFF.

V is TRBV3-1 and J is TRBJ1-4; unclear D gene. In germline, CDR1 is LGHDT, CDR2 YNNKEL (reference sequence). This CDR3 is built from 15 residues. Trimming took 4 bases from V and 5 from J, leaving 14 bases between them. The CDR3 sequence is CASSRNGRINEKLFF. CDR3 coding DNA: TGTGCCAGCAGCCGTAACGGCCGGATAAATGAAAAACTGTTTTTT.

This clonotype turned up a few times. This chain links TRBV28 with TRBJ1-6; TRBD1 agrees at 8 bases. Germline V lookup: CDR1 MDHEN, CDR2 SYDVKM. The CDR3 runs 19 residues. The trim removed 2 bases at V and 4 bases at J, leaving 13 bases unmatched. Here the CDR3 DNA reads TGTGCCAGCAGTTTAGGGTCCAGGGGGCGATTGGTGTATAATTCACCCCTCCACTTT. The encoded protein is CASSLGSRGRLVYNSPLHF.

CDR3 nucleotides: TGTGCCTGGAGTACCCCTACCGGGGGGCAGTTCTTC. Translating it yields CAWSTPTGGQFF. This chain joins TRBV30 and TRBJ2-1; D is possibly TRBD2 (6 bases). Trimming cost V 2 bases and J 12 bases, with 14 bases left between them. The CDR3 is 12 residues long. CDR1 is GTSNPN and CDR2 is SVGIG in the germline V gene (reference sequence).